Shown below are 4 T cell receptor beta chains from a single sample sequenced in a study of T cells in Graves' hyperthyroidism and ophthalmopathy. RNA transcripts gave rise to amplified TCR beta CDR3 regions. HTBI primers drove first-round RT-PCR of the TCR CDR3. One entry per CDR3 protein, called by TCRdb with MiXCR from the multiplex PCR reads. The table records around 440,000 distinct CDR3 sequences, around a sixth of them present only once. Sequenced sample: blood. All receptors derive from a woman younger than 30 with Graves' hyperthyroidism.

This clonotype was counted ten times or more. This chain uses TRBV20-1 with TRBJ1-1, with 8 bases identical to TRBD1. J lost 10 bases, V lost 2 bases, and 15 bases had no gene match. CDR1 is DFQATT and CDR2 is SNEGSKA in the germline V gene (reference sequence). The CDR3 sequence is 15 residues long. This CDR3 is CSARLPSGQASAAFF. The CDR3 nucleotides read TGCAGTGCTAGACTACCTTCGGGACAGGCGTCAGCAGCTTTCTTT.

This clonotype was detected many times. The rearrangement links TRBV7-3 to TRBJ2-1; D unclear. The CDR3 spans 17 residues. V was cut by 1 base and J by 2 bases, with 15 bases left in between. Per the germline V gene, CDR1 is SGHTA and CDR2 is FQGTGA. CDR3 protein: CASSLNAYTLPYNEQFF. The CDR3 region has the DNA TGTGCCAGCAGCTTAAATGCTTATACTCTACCCTACAATGAGCAGTTCTTC. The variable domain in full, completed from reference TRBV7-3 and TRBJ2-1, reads GAGVSQTPSNKVTEKGKYVELRCDPISGHTALYWYRQSLGQGPEFLIYFQGTGAADDSGLPNDRFFAVRPEGSVSTLKIQRTERGDSAVYLCASSLNAYTLPYNEQFFGPGTRLTVL.

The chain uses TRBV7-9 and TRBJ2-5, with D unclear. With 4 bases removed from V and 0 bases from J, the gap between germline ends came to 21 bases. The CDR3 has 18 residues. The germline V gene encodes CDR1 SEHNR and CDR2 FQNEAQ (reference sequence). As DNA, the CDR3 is TGTGCCAGCAGCTCCGGCCCCATAAAGACAAGGGACCAAGAGACCCAGTACTTC. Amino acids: CASSSGPIKTRDQETQYF.

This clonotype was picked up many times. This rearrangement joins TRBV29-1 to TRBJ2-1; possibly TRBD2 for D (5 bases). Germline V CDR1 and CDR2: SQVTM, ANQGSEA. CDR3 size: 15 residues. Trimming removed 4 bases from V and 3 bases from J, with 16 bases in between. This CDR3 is CSVGGRAQIYNEQFF. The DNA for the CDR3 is TGCAGCGTTGGAGGGCGGGCCCAGATCTACAATGAGCAGTTCTTC.